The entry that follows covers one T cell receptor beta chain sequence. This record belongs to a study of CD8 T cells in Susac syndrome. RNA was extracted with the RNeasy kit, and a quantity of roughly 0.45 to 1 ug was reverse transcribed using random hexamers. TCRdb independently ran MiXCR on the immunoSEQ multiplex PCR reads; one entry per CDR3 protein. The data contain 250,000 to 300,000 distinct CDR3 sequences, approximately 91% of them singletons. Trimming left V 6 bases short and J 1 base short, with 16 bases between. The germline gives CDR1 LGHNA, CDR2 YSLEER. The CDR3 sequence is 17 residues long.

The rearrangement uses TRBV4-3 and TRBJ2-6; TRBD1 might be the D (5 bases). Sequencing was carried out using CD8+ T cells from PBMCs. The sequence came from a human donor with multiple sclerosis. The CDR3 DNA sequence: TGCGCCAGCAGTAAGGCAGGGTTTTTATCTGGGGCCAACGTCCTGACTTTC. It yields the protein CASSKAGFLSGANVLTF.